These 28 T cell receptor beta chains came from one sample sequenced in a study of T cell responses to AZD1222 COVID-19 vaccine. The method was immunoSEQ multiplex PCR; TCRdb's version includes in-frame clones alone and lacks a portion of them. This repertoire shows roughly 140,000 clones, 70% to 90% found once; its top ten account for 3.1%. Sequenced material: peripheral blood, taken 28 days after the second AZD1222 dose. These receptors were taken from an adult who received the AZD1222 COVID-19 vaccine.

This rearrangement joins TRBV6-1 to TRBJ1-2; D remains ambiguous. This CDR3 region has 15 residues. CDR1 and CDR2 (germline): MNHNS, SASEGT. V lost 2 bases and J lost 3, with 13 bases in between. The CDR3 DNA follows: TGTGCCAGCAGTGAAAATAGGAGCGGATACTATGGCTACACCTTC. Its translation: CASSENRSGYYGYTF.

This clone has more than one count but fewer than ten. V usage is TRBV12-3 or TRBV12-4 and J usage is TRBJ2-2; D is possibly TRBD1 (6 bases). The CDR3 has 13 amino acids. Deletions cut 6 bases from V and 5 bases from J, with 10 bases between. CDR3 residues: CASSPRGTGELFF. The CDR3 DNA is TGTGCCAGCAGCCCAAGGGGGACCGGGGAGCTGTTTTTT.

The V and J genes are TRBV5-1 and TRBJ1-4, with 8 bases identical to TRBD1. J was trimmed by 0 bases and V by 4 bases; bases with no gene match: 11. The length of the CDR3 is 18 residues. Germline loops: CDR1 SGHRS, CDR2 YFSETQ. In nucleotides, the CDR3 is TGCGCCAGCAGCCCGGACAGGGTGGGAATTGCAACTAATGAAAAACTGTTTTTT. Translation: CASSPDRVGIATNEKLFF.

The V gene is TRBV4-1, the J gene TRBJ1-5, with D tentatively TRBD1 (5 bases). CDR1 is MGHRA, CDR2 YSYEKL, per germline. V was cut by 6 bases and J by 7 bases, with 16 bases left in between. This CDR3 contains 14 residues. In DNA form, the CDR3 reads TGCGCCAGCAGGGCTGAGGGGAGCGGGCAGCCCCAGCATTTT. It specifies CASRAEGSGQPQHF.

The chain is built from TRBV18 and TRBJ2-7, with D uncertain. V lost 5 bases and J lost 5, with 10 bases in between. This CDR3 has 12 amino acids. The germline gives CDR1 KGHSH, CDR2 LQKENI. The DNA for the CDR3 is TGTGCCAGCTCAGTAAGTCGGGACGAGCAGTACTTC. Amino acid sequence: CASSVSRDEQYF.

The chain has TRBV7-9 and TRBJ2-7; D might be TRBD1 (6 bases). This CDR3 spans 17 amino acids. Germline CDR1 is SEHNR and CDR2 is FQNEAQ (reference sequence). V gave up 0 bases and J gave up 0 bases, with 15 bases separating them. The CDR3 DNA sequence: TGTGCCAGCAGCTTAGCGATTGGAAGGGGGAGCTCCTACGAGCAGTACTTC. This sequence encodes CASSLAIGRGSSYEQYF.

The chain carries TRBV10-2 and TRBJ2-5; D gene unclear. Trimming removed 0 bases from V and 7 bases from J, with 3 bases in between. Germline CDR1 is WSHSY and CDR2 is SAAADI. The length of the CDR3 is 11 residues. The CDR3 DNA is TGCGCCAGCAGTGAGTCGAGGACCCAGTACTTC. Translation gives CASSESRTQYF.

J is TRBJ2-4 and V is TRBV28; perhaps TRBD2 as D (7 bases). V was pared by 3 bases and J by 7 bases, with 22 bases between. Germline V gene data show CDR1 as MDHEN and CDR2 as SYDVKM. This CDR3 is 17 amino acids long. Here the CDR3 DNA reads TGTGCCAGCAGTTTTGCGGCGGGGGCGTTAGCAGGGAACATTCAGTACTTC. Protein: CASSFAAGALAGNIQYF.

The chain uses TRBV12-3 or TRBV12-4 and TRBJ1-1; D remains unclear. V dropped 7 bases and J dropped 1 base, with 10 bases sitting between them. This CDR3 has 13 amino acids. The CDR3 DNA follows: TGTGCCAGCACTCGATTAAGGAACACTGAAGCTTTCTTT. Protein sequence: CASTRLRNTEAFF.

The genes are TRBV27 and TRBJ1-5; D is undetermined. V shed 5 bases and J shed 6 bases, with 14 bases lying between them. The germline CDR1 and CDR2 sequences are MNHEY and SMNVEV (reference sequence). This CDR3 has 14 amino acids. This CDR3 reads CASSPRGPSQPQHF. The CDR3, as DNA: TGTGCCAGCAGTCCCCGAGGCCCTAGTCAGCCCCAGCATTTT.

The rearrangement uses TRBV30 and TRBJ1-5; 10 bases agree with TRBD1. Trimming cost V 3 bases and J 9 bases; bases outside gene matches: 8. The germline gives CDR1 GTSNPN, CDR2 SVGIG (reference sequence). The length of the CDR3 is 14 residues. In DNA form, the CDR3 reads TGTGCCTGGAGCGCGGACAGGGGGGATCTGCCCCAGCATTTT. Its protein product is CAWSADRGDLPQHF.

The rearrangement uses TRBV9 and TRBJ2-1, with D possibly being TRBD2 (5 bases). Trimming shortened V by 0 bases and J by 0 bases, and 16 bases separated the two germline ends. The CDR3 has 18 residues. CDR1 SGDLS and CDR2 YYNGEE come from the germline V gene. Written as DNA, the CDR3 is TGTGCCAGCAGCGTAGGGGATGGGCGGGCCAACTCCTACAATGAGCAGTTCTTC. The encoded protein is CASSVGDGRANSYNEQFF.

Here the CDR3 reads CASSLATTHPRLFF. The CDR3 bases are TGTGCCAGCAGCTTAGCGACGACCCACCCTCGGCTGTTTTTT. J is TRBJ2-2 and V is TRBV11-2, with D uncertain. The CDR3 length is 14 residues. Trimming removed 1 base at V and 13 bases at J, with 16 bases between. Germline V gives CDR1 SGHAT, CDR2 FQNNGV.

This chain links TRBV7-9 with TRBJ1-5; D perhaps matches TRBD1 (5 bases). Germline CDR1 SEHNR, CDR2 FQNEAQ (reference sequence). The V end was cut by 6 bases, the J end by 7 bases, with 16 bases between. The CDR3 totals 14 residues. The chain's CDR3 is CASSFAGDGQPQHF. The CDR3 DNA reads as TGTGCCAGCAGTTTTGCGGGGGATGGACAGCCCCAGCATTTT.

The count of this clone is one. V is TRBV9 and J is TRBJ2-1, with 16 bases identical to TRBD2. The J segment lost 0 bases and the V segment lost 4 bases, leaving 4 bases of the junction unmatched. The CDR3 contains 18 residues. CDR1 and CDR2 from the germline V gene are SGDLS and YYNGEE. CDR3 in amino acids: CASSPGLAGGSSYNEQFF. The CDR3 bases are TGTGCCAGCAGCCCGGGACTAGCGGGGGGGAGCTCCTACAATGAGCAGTTCTTC.

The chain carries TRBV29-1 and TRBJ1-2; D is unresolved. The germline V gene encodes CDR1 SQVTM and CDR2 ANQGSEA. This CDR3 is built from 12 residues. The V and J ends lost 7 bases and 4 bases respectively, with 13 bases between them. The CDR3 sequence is CSGTRASYGYTF. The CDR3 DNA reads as TGCAGCGGTACTAGAGCGAGCTATGGCTACACCTTC.

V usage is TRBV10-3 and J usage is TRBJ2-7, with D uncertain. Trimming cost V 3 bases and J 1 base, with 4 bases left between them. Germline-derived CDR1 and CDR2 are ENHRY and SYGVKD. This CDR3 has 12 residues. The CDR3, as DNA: TGTGCCATCAGTGAATCTTCCTACGAGCAGTACTTC. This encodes CAISESSYEQYF.

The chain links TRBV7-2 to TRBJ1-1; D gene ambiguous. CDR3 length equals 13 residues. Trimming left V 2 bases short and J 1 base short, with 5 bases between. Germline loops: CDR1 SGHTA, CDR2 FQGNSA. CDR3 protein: CASSLQSNTEAFF. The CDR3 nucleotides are TGTGCCAGCAGCTTACAGTCGAACACTGAAGCTTTCTTT.

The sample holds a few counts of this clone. The CDR3 sequence is CASSQGQEGAYTEAFF. The CDR3 DNA reads TGTGCCAGCAGCCAAGGACAGGAAGGAGCGTACACTGAAGCTTTCTTT. The V call is TRBV3-1 (or the pseudogene TRBV3-2), the J call TRBJ1-1; perhaps TRBD1 as D (6 bases). This CDR3 region has 16 residues. Germline-derived CDR1 and CDR2 are LGHDT and YNNKEL (reference sequence). Trimming removed 1 base from V and 3 bases from J, with 15 bases in between.

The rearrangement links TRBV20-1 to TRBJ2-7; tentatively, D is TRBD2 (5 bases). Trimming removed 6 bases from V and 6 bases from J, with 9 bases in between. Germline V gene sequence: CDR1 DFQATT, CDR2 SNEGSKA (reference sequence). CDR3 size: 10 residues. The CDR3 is CSASRVEQYF. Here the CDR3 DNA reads TGCAGTGCGTCGAGGGTCGAGCAGTACTTC.

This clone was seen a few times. Here the CDR3 DNA reads TGTGCCAGCTCACCAAAAGAGAGCCTTGGAAACACCATATATTTT. Translated: CASSPKESLGNTIYF. The V and J genes are TRBV18 and TRBJ1-3; D gene uncertain. In germline, CDR1 is KGHSH, CDR2 LQKENI. CDR3 length equals 15 residues. Between the trimmed V and J ends, which lost 2 bases and 3 bases, there was a span of 11 bases.

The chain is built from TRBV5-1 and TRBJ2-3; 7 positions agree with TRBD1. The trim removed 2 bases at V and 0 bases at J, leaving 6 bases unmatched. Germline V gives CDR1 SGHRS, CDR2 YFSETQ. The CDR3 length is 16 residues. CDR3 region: CASSFGQEPSTDTQYF. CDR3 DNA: TGCGCCAGCAGCTTCGGACAGGAGCCTAGCACAGATACGCAGTATTTT.

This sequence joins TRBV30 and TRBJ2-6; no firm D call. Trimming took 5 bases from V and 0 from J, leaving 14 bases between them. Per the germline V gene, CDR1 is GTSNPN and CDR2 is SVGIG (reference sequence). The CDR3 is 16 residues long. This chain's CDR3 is CAWGVPRTSGANVLTF. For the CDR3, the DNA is TGTGCCTGGGGGGTTCCGCGGACCTCTGGGGCCAACGTCCTGACTTTC.

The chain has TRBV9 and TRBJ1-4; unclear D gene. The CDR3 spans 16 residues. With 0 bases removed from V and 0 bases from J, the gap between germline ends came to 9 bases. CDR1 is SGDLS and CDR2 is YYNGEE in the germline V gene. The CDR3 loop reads CASSVASTPTNEKLFF. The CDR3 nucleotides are TGTGCCAGCAGCGTAGCGTCGACACCAACTAATGAAAAACTGTTTTTT.

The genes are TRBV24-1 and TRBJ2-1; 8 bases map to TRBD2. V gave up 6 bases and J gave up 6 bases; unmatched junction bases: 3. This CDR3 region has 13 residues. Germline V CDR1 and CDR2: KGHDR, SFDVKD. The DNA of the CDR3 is TGTGCCACCAGTAGGACTAGCCCCAATGAGCAGTTCTTC. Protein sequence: CATSRTSPNEQFF.

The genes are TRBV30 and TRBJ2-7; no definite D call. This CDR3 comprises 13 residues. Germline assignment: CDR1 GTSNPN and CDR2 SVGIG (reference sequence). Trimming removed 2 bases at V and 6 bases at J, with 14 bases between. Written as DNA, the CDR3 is TGTGCCTGGAGTAGGGCTTCATTAGGCGAGCAGTACTTC. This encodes CAWSRASLGEQYF. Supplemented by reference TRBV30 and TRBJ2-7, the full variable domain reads SQTIHQWPATLVQPVGSPLSLECTVEGTSNPNLYWYRQAAGRGLQLLFYSVGIGQISSEVPQNLSASRPQDRQFILSSKKLLLSDSGFYLCAWSRASLGEQYFGPGTRLTVT.

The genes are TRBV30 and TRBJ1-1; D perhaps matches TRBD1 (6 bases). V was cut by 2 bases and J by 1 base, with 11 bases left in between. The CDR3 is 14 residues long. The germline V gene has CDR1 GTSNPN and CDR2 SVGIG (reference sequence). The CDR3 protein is CAWSKATGNTEAFF. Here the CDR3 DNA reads TGTGCCTGGAGTAAGGCGACAGGGAACACTGAAGCTTTCTTT. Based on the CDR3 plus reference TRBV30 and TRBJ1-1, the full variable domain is SQTIHQWPATLVQPVGSPLSLECTVEGTSNPNLYWYRQAAGRGLQLLFYSVGIGQISSEVPQNLSASRPQDRQFILSSKKLLLSDSGFYLCAWSKATGNTEAFFGQGTRLTVV.

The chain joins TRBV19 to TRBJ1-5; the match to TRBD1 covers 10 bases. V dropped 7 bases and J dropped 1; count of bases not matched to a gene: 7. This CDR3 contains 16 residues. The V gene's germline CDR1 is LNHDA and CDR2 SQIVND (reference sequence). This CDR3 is CASTGDRGVSNQPQHF. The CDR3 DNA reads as TGTGCCAGTACGGGGGACAGGGGAGTGAGCAATCAGCCCCAGCATTTT. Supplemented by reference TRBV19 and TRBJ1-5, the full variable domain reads DGGITQSPKYLFRKEGQNVTLSCEQNLNHDAMYWYRQDPGQGLRLIYYSQIVNDFQKGDIAEGYSVSREKKESFPLTVTSAQKNPTAFYLCASTGDRGVSNQPQHFGDGTRLSIL.